The rows below give T cell receptor beta chains drawn from one sample of a study of OX40 agonist ivuxolimab in advanced cancers. The data were produced by immunoSEQ multiplex PCR, yet TCRdb's version contains in-frame clones alone and is incomplete. Of 77,000 or so clones listed, about 89% are singletons. The sample was CD4+ or CD8+ T cells sorted from blood, taken in a trial of the OX40 agonist ivuxolimab. The source is an adult with an advanced solid tumor such as melanoma, head and neck, liver or kidney cancer. Both conserved end residues are part of each CDR3. Fields, in order: clone size, V gene, D gene, J gene, CDR3 protein, CDR3 DNA. D genes are given only for firm matches. Expanded clones get a size class; other rows say once, few or many, or leave the size out.

-	TRBV4-2	TRBD2	TRBJ2-1	CASSQGNSGGHDEQFF	TGTGCCAGCAGCCAAGGGAATAGCGGGGGGCACGATGAGCAGTTCTTC
once	TRBV5-1	-	TRBJ2-5	CASSSPLSSGAPYF	TGCGCCAGCAGCTCCCCTCTTAGCTCCGGGGCTCCGTACTTC
-	TRBV11-2	TRBD1	TRBJ2-7	CASSPRPPSRTGSSYEQYF	TGTGCCAGCAGCCCTCGTCCTCCCAGCAGGACAGGTTCATCCTACGAGCAGTACTTC
few	TRBV5-1	-	TRBJ2-3	CASSPGTPRTDTQYF	TGCGCCAGCAGCCCCGGGACACCTCGCACAGATACGCAGTATTTT
-	TRBV7-2	-	TRBJ2-7	CASSRTFPYEQYF	TGTGCCAGCAGTAGGACATTTCCCTACGAGCAGTACTTC
-	TRBV5-1	-	TRBJ2-2	CASSPQEHTGELFF	TGCGCCAGCAGCCCGCAGGAGCACACCGGGGAGCTGTTTTTT
-	TRBV6-5	-	TRBJ2-1	CASSYSTGHFNNEQFF	TGTGCCAGCAGTTACTCGACGGGACACTTTAACAATGAGCAGTTCTTC
-	TRBV19	-	TRBJ2-1	CATKVGAKRNEQFF	TGTGCCACTAAGGTGGGGGCAAAACGCAATGAGCAGTTCTTC
-	TRBV6-5	TRBD2	TRBJ2-7	CASSYRGRVLQQYF	TGTGCCAGCAGTTACCGCGGGAGGGTCCTGCAGCAGTACTTC
-	TRBV5-4	-	TRBJ1-2	CASSYSGENGYTF	TGTGCCAGCAGCTACTCCGGAGAGAATGGCTACACCTTC